This T cell receptor beta chain appears in the sequencing data of a study of radiation and T cells in renal cell carcinoma. Assay used: immunoSEQ multiplex PCR; TCRdb lists only in-frame clones, some missing. The sample has about 90,000 clones; roughly 82% are singletons. Germline lookup yields CDR1 SGHRS and CDR2 YFSETQ. V was pared by 4 bases and J by 7 bases, with 7 bases of the junction left unmatched. CDR3 length: 13 residues. The time point: blood 4 weeks post-SBRT, at nephrectomy. Treatment: 15 Gy SBRT to primary tumor, nephrectomy 4 weeks later. Blood was sampled at baseline, 2 weeks and 4 weeks after SBRT.

The chain employs TRBV5-1 and TRBJ2-7; 8 bases are a match to TRBD2. The specimen was blood, collected from a patient whose treatment included radiotherapy and nephrectomy. The TCR sequence derives from a man aged 60 to 69 with renal cell carcinoma. CDR3 region: CASSQREMWEQYF. The CDR3 DNA reads as TGCGCCAGCAGCCAGCGGGAGATGTGGGAGCAGTACTTC.